Below, 3 T cell receptor beta chains from the same sample are listed, as sequenced in a study of blood T cell repertoires in COVID-19. Assay: immunoSEQ multiplex PCR; the TCRdb copy retains only in-frame clones and omits some. The sample holds some 210,000 clones; about four fifths are singletons and the top ten take more than 4.5%. Sequencing used peripheral blood. The receptors here all came from a woman in her sixties or seventies with active or convalescent COVID-19.

This clone was observed a single time. The chain has TRBV9 and TRBJ1-1, with 7 bases identical to TRBD1. CDR1 is SGDLS and CDR2 is YYNGEE in the germline V gene. V gave up 4 bases and J gave up 1 base; unmatched junction bases: 7. There are 15 residues in the CDR3. The chain's CDR3 is CASSPRDSPNTEAFF. In DNA, the CDR3 is TGTGCCAGCAGCCCAAGGGACAGTCCGAACACTGAAGCTTTCTTT.

The chain carries TRBV29-1 and TRBJ2-5; D is possibly TRBD2 (5 bases). There are 14 residues in the CDR3. Trimming pared 7 bases from V and 2 bases from J, leaving 17 bases between. The germline CDR1 and CDR2 sequences are SQVTM and ANQGSEA. In DNA form, the CDR3 reads TGCAGCGCCCAAAAAGGCCAGCGGCAAGAGACCCAGTACTTC. Translated, it gives CSAQKGQRQETQYF.

V and J are TRBV24-1 and TRBJ2-1; 12 nucleotides match TRBD2. CDR1 is KGHDR and CDR2 is SFDVKD in the germline V gene. V shed 3 bases and J 7 bases; nucleotides not matched to a gene: 9. This CDR3 has 17 amino acids. The CDR3 here is CATSDGLSSGRANEQFF. In DNA form, the CDR3 reads TGTGCCACCAGTGATGGCCTATCTAGCGGGAGGGCTAATGAGCAGTTCTTC.